The 14 T cell receptor beta chains below come from one sample, sequenced in a study of spatial heterogeneity in lung cancer. As for time point: sample taken at primary tumor resection. The authors sequenced whole RNA from tumor, nontumor lung or frozen PBMC without sorting. Each CDR3 protein gets one entry after TCRdb re-called the 5' RACE reads with MiXCR. The sample holds 28,000 or so distinct CDR3 sequences, over 10% seen once. This sample comprised PBMCs, obtained at surgery. All receptors come from a female donor with early-stage non-small cell lung cancer.

This clonotype was detected many times. The chain is built from TRBV29-1 and TRBJ1-6; D uncertain. The CDR3 consists of 13 residues. CDR1 is SQVTM and CDR2 is ANQGSEA in the germline V gene. V lost 6 bases and J 5 bases, leaving 11 bases between the germline ends. The CDR3 sequence is CSVRDTDNSPLHF. CDR3 in DNA: TGCAGCGTCCGGGATACGGATAATTCACCCCTCCACTTT.

This clonotype occurred many times. J is TRBJ2-3 and V is TRBV11-2; D is undetermined. Germline V gives CDR1 SGHAT, CDR2 FQNNGV. The CDR3 is 13 amino acids. V was cut by 6 bases and J by 3 bases, with 10 bases left in between. The chain's CDR3 is CASRAVRTDTQYF. The CDR3 DNA follows: TGTGCCAGCAGGGCTGTTAGGACAGATACGCAGTATTTT.

This clonotype came up many times. The chain combines TRBV9 with TRBJ2-1, with TRBD2 matching 8 bases. This CDR3 is 16 amino acids long. The germline gives CDR1 SGDLS, CDR2 YYNGEE. V lost 2 bases to trimming and J lost 0 bases; unmatched junction nucleotides: 4. CDR3 region: CASSVGGGSSYNEQFF. The CDR3 DNA reads TGTGCCAGCAGCGTGGGCGGGGGGAGCTCCTACAATGAGCAGTTCTTC.

This clonotype appeared many times. This chain's CDR3 is CASSLRGRENTEAFF. The CDR3 coding sequence is TGCGCCAGCAGCTTGAGGGGCCGGGAGAACACTGAAGCTTTCTTT. V usage is TRBV5-1 and J usage is TRBJ1-1; maybe TRBD1 (5 bases). With 1 base removed from V and 1 base from J, the gap between germline ends came to 11 bases. The CDR3 consists of 15 residues. Germline V CDR1 and CDR2: SGHRS, YFSETQ.

This chain uses TRBV28 with TRBJ2-7; weak D call: TRBD1 (6 bases). CDR3 length: 13 amino acids. The V and J ends lost 4 bases and 2 bases respectively, with 9 bases between them. Germline V lookup: CDR1 MDHEN, CDR2 SYDVKM. The CDR3 spells CASSSTGAYEQYV. DNA for the CDR3: TGTGCCAGCAGTTCGACAGGAGCCTACGAGCAGTACGTC.

This clonotype has a count of ten or more. The J gene is TRBJ2-7, the V gene TRBV7-2, with D tentatively TRBD1 (6 bases). The CDR3 is made up of 14 amino acids. V dropped 1 base and J dropped 2 bases, with 9 bases sitting between them. The germline CDR1 and CDR2 sequences are SGHTA and FQGNSA. CDR3 coding DNA: TGTGCCAGCAGCTTAGGACAGGAGCCCTACGAGCAGTACGTC. As protein: CASSLGQEPYEQYV.

This clonotype was detected many times. The chain couples TRBV7-6 to TRBJ2-2; TRBD2 is a possible D gene (5 bases). Per the germline V gene, CDR1 is SGHVS and CDR2 is FNYEAQ. Trimming shortened V by 6 bases and J by 3 bases, and 20 bases separated the two germline ends. This CDR3 contains 17 residues. Written as DNA, the CDR3 is TGTGCCAGCAGAAAAACCCAGAGGGCCGGGGACACCGGGGAGCTGTTTTTT. Protein: CASRKTQRAGDTGELFF.

There are a few counts of this clonotype. This rearrangement joins TRBV11-3 to TRBJ2-5; unclear D gene. This CDR3 comprises 13 residues. Germline V gene sequence: CDR1 SGHNT, CDR2 YENEEA. With 0 bases removed from V and 5 bases from J, the gap between germline ends came to 7 bases. This chain's CDR3 is CASSLDRRETQYF. In nucleotides, the CDR3 is TGTGCCAGCAGCTTAGATCGGCGGGAGACCCAGTACTTC.

This clonotype was detected ten times or more. The junction departs from the called germline gene at one end, perhaps through a read error. The chain couples TRBV6-5 to TRBJ2-1; D may match TRBD1 or TRBD2 (7 bases each). The CDR3 is 13 amino acids. CDR1 and CDR2 (germline): MNHEY, SVGAGI. CDR3 protein: CAAGDSSYNEQLF. The CDR3 nucleotides read TGTGCGGCGGGGGACAGCTCCTACAATGAGCAGTTATTC.

This clonotype occurred many times. The gene calls are TRBV3-1 and TRBJ2-2; 12 bases fit TRBD2. The CDR3 contains 17 residues. The J segment lost 0 bases and the V segment lost 10 bases, leaving 9 bases of the junction unmatched. CDR1 and CDR2 from the germline V gene are LGHDT and YNNKEL (reference sequence). CDR3 residues: CATGMTSGGANTGELFF. The CDR3 DNA reads TGTGCCACCGGAATGACTAGCGGGGGAGCGAACACCGGGGAGCTGTTTTTT.

In nucleotides, the CDR3 is TGCAGCGTGGACAGGGGGAACACCGGGGAGCTGTTTTTT. Translated, it gives CSVDRGNTGELFF. The V and J genes are TRBV29-1 and TRBJ2-2; TRBD1 agrees at 9 bases. This CDR3 has 13 residues. V trimming: 6 bases; J trimming: 1 base; junction bases outside the gene matches: 0. Germline V gene data show CDR1 as SQVTM and CDR2 as ANQGSEA.

In its sample, this clonotype was seen a few times. V gene TRBV21-1 combines with J gene TRBJ1-2; the table's D gene call, TRBD1, was not cross checked with the DNA. TRBV21-1 is a pseudogene segment. This CDR3 is 16 amino acids long. As DNA, the CDR3 is TGTGCCAGCACCCCACCCGGGGACCGGATCCACTATGGCTACACCTTC. Encoded protein: CASTPPGDRIHYGYTF.

This clonotype was found many times. The chain joins TRBV2 to TRBJ2-1; the D is unclear. This CDR3 contains 11 residues. Per germline, CDR1 SNHLY and CDR2 FYNNEI. V was clipped by 5 bases and J by 8 bases, with 7 bases between them. The CDR3 nucleotides read TGTGCCAGCAGTCGTAGTTATGAGCAGTTCTTC. It is translated as CASSRSYEQFF.

The chain combines TRBV7-2 with TRBJ2-7; D tentatively fits TRBD1 or TRBD2 (5 bases each). There are 13 residues in the CDR3. Trimming shortened V by 1 base and J by 8 bases, and 12 bases separated the two germline ends. CDR1 SGHTA and CDR2 FQGNSA come from the germline V gene. CDR3 amino acids: CASSLELGDQQYF. As DNA, the CDR3 is TGTGCCAGCAGCTTAGAATTGGGGGATCAGCAGTACTTC.